Shown below are 21 T cell receptor beta chains from a single sample sequenced in a study of technical replicates of blood from a handful of donors. The protocol was immunoSEQ multiplex PCR, while the TCRdb copy is restricted to in-frame clones and leaves out a portion. Of 9,500 to 15,000 clones in the sample, 85% to 95% were seen once. The sample taken for sequencing was PBMCs. These receptors were obtained from a human donor in good health.

This clone has just a few counts. V is TRBV25-1 and J is TRBJ2-1, with TRBD1 matching over 9 bases. Looked up from germline, CDR1 is MGHDK and CDR2 is SYGVNS. Trimming removed 3 bases from V and 1 base from J; junction bases left unmatched: 7. There are 17 residues in the CDR3. The CDR3 sequence: CASSDLGQGRSYNEQFF. In DNA, the CDR3 is TGTGCCAGCAGTGACCTCGGACAGGGGAGGTCCTACAATGAGCAGTTCTTC. Filled out from reference TRBV25-1 and TRBJ2-1, the complete variable domain reads EADIYQTPRYLVIGTGKKITLECSQTMGHDKMYWYQQDPGMELHLIHYSYGVNSTEKGDLSSESTVSRIRTEHFPLTLESARPSHTSQYLCASSDLGQGRSYNEQFFGPGTRLTVL.

CDR3 residues: CASSIRGQGPQPQHF. The CDR3 nucleotides read TGTGCCAGTAGTATTCGGGGACAGGGACCCCAGCCCCAGCATTTT. The J gene is TRBJ1-5, the V gene TRBV19, with TRBD1 matching over 9 bases. V was clipped by 3 bases and J by 7 bases; unmatched bases: 7. Germline values: CDR1 LNHDA, CDR2 SQIVND (reference sequence). The CDR3 is 15 residues long.

The chain employs TRBV5-1 and TRBJ2-1; a possible D gene is TRBD2 (6 bases). Germline CDR1 SGHRS, CDR2 YFSETQ. The CDR3 runs to 15 residues. The V end was cut by 7 bases, the J end by 0 bases, with 14 bases between. The CDR3 sequence is CASGLEGSSYNEQFF. The CDR3 DNA reads TGCGCCAGCGGGCTGGAGGGAAGCTCCTACAATGAGCAGTTCTTC.

This clone was picked up a small number of times. The CDR3 is CASSLGPRGQPQHF. CDR3 nucleotide sequence: TGTGCCAGCAGCCTCGGGCCTCGGGGGCAGCCCCAGCATTTT. The V gene is TRBV6-6, the J gene TRBJ1-5, with D possibly TRBD1 on 5 matching bases. V lost 6 bases to trimming and J lost 7 bases, with 16 bases between them. The germline gives CDR1 MNHNY, CDR2 SVGAGI (reference sequence). The CDR3 extends over 14 amino acids.

CDR3 in amino acids: CATSRDGGQAVDHPYEQYF. The CDR3 DNA is TGTGCCACCAGCAGAGATGGGGGACAAGCCGTGGATCACCCTTACGAGCAGTACTTC. J is TRBJ2-7 and V is TRBV15, with D possibly matching TRBD1 (6 bases). This CDR3 contains 19 residues. The V end was cut by 0 bases, the J end by 4 bases, with 25 bases between. The V gene's germline CDR1 is LNHNV and CDR2 YYDKDF (reference sequence).

The chain employs TRBV6-1 and TRBJ1-4; 11 bases fit TRBD1. Germline V gene lookup returns CDR1 MNHNS and CDR2 SASEGT. The CDR3 covers 14 residues. V was clipped by 4 bases and J by 8 bases; unmatched bases: 3. CDR3 DNA sequence: TGTGCCAGCAGTGCGGGGACAGGGGGAGAAAAACTGTTTTTT. This gives the protein CASSAGTGGEKLFF.

The chain couples TRBV5-1 to TRBJ1-2, with 10 bases lining up with TRBD1. CDR3 length: 14 residues. Germline values: CDR1 SGHRS, CDR2 YFSETQ. The V gene end was trimmed by 0 bases and the J gene end by 8 bases; junction bases not matched to a gene: 4. CDR3 residues: CASSLEGQGSGYTF. The CDR3 nucleotides are TGCGCCAGCAGCTTGGAGGGACAGGGGAGCGGCTACACCTTC.

The V gene is TRBV25-1, the J gene TRBJ2-3, with 9 nucleotides matching TRBD2. V lost 1 base to trimming and J lost 0 bases; unmatched junction nucleotides: 8. Germline V lookup: CDR1 MGHDK, CDR2 SYGVNS. The CDR3 runs 18 residues. The CDR3 DNA is TGTGCCAGCAGTGAATTCGTCGCTAGCGGGGCCAGCACAGATACGCAGTATTTT. Translating gives CASSEFVASGASTDTQYF.

V gene TRBV2 combines with J gene TRBJ2-7; the match to TRBD1 covers 9 bases. Trimming took 5 bases from V and 5 from J; bases not matched to a gene: 10. The CDR3 spans 15 residues. The germline CDR1 and CDR2 sequences are SNHLY and FYNNEI. CDR3 residues: CASSLPQGASHEQYF. The CDR3 DNA is TGTGCCAGCAGTTTACCACAGGGGGCTAGTCACGAGCAGTACTTC.

The chain is built from TRBV19 and TRBJ2-1; D might be TRBD1 (5 bases). V lost 5 bases, J lost 6 bases, and 11 bases lay in between. The CDR3 spans 13 residues. CDR1 and CDR2 (germline): LNHDA, SQIVND (reference sequence). CDR3 region: CASSLMGLNEQFF. The CDR3 DNA follows: TGTGCCAGTAGTTTGATGGGGCTCAATGAGCAGTTCTTC.

This chain links TRBV7-8 with TRBJ1-2; 8 bases fit TRBD1. The CDR3 loop spans 17 amino acids. CDR1 is SGHVS, CDR2 FQNEAQ, per germline. The V and J ends lost 2 bases and 7 bases, in that order; junction bases with no gene match: 15. The CDR3: CASSLPKIGQGGGGYTF. The DNA of the CDR3 is TGTGCCAGCAGCTTACCCAAAATCGGACAGGGTGGAGGTGGCTACACCTTC.

The chain couples TRBV6-5 to TRBJ2-7; 15 bases align to TRBD2. Germline CDR1 MNHEY, CDR2 SVGAGI. V lost 6 bases to trimming and J lost 6 bases; unmatched junction nucleotides: 3. This CDR3 has 14 residues. The CDR3 DNA reads TGTGCCAGCAGAAGGACTAGCGGGAGGGCCGAGCAGTACTTC. Its protein product is CASRRTSGRAEQYF.

The chain's CDR3 is CAWGLGGETQYF. In DNA, the CDR3 is TGTGCCTGGGGTTTAGGGGGAGAGACCCAGTACTTC. The chain links TRBV30 to TRBJ2-5; D is perhaps TRBD1 (6 bases). The germline gives CDR1 GTSNPN, CDR2 SVGIG (reference sequence). CDR3 size: 12 residues. Trimming shortened V by 5 bases and J by 4 bases, and 11 bases separated the two germline ends.

This chain joins TRBV14 and TRBJ2-5; the D is unclear. V was pared by 0 bases and J by 8 bases, with 13 bases between. There are 14 residues in the CDR3. CDR1 SGHDN and CDR2 FVKESK come from the germline V gene. The chain's CDR3 is CASSQDRWPVTQYF. The CDR3 region has the DNA TGTGCCAGCAGCCAAGATCGATGGCCTGTAACCCAGTACTTC.

The rearrangement links TRBV10-3 to TRBJ2-5; D possibly corresponds to TRBD1 (6 bases). The CDR3 has 13 residues. V gave up 3 bases and J gave up 5 bases, with 10 bases separating them. From germline, CDR1 is ENHRY and CDR2 SYGVKD. The CDR3 loop is CAISDLQGETQYF. As DNA, the CDR3 is TGTGCCATCAGTGATTTGCAGGGGGAGACCCAGTACTTC.

The chain recombines TRBV5-8 with TRBJ1-5, with 9 bases aligning to TRBD1. The junction had 5 bases not matched to a gene; V was cut back by 4 bases and J by 3 bases. The CDR3 sequence is 15 residues long. The V gene's germline CDR1 is SGHTS and CDR2 YDEGEE. CDR3 amino acids: CASSGGTGPNQPQHF. The CDR3 DNA reads as TGTGCCAGCAGCGGGGGGACAGGGCCCAATCAGCCCCAGCATTTT.

The rearrangement uses TRBV6-1 and TRBJ1-2; TRBD1 aligns across 9 bases. The CDR3 covers 16 residues. Germline V gene data show CDR1 as MNHNS and CDR2 as SASEGT. With V trimmed by 2 bases and J by 6 bases, 10 bases remained unmatched. CDR3 in amino acids: CASSESSWGQGDGYTF. CDR3 sequence (DNA): TGTGCCAGCAGTGAAAGTTCATGGGGACAGGGTGATGGCTACACCTTC.

J is TRBJ2-5 and V is TRBV6-4; 12 nucleotides line up with TRBD2. CDR3 length equals 17 residues. Germline V gene data show CDR1 as MRHNA and CDR2 as SNTAGT. V shed 11 bases and J 4 bases; nucleotides not matched to a gene: 17. The CDR3 region is CARKVLAGGLSLETQYF. The CDR3 DNA reads as TGTGCCCGAAAGGTTCTAGCGGGAGGGCTTAGTTTAGAGACCCAGTACTTC.

This sequence joins TRBV6-1 and TRBJ2-1; unclear D gene. V lost 8 bases and J lost 3, with 5 bases in between. This CDR3 spans 11 amino acids. Per germline, CDR1 MNHNS and CDR2 SASEGT. CDR3 loop: CASQFYNEQFF. CDR3 coding DNA: TGTGCCAGCCAGTTCTACAATGAGCAGTTCTTC.

This rearrangement joins TRBV29-1 to TRBJ1-2; the match to TRBD1 covers 11 bases. J gave up 6 bases and V 6 bases, and 6 bases lay outside the gene matches. The CDR3 is 13 residues long. The germline gives CDR1 SQVTM, CDR2 ANQGSEA. For the CDR3, the DNA is TGCAGCGTCGGACAGGGGGCGCCTAATGGCTACACCTTC. Its translation: CSVGQGAPNGYTF.

The genes are TRBV27 and TRBJ2-1; D possibly corresponds to TRBD2 (6 bases). V was trimmed by 7 bases and J by 1 base, leaving 11 bases between them. Germline V lookup: CDR1 MNHEY, CDR2 SMNVEV (reference sequence). The CDR3 spans 14 residues. The CDR3 nucleotides read TGTGCCAGCAAGCAACTAGCTTCCTACAATGAGCAGTTCTTC. Translating gives CASKQLASYNEQFF.